This TCR beta chain was documented in a study of human T cells and chemical hapten exposure. Study conclusions and caveats: With DPC sensitization, TCRs exceeding 1 in 1000 frequency showed no change.

CDR3 length equals 17 residues. J lost 2 bases, V lost 3 bases, and 6 bases had no gene match. Germline V gene sequence: CDR1 MNHEY, CDR2 SVGAGI. The library put unique molecular identifiers onto individual cDNA molecules. As handled by the study authors: The number of TCRs in each sample had a median of about 100,000 and spanned roughly 23,224 to 700,000. TCRdb re-analysed the 5' RACE reads in MiXCR, keeping a single row per CDR3 protein. None of the V and J calls come from the authors' own analysis; TCRdb made them. The sample contains roughly 81,000 distinct CDR3 sequences, 6.5% to 8.5% of which appear only once. The study extracted total RNA from unfractionated whole blood. Notes on this clonotype: The antigen remains unidentified.

The genes are TRBV6-5 and TRBJ2-6, with TRBD1 identical over 8 bases. This clonotype was obtained from a male donor in good health. CDR3 in DNA: TGTGCCAGCAGTTATCCCTCAGGGGGCGCTGGGGCCAACGTCCTGACTTTC. It encodes CASSYPSGGAGANVLTF.